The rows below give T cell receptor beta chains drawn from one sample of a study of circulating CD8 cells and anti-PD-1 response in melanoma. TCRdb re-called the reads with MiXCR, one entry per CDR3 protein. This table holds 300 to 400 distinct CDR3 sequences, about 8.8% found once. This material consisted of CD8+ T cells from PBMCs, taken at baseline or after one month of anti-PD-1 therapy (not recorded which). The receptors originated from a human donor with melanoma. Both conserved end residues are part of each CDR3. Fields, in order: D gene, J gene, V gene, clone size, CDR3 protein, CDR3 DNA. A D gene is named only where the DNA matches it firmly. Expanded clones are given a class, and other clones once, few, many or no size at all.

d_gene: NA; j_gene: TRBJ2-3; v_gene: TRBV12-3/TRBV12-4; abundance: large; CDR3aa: CASTGQSTDTQYF; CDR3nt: TGTGCCAGCACCGGACAGAGCACAGATACGCAGTATTTT
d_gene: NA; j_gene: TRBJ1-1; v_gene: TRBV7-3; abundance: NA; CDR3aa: CARSLTVGENTEAFF; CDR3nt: TGTGCCAGAAGCTTAACAGTAGGGGAGAACACTGAAGCTTTCTTT
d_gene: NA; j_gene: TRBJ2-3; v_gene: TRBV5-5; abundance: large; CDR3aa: CASSPSGALPSTDTQYF; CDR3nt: TGTGCCAGCAGCCCTTCCGGGGCCTTACCTAGCACAGATACGCAGTATTTT
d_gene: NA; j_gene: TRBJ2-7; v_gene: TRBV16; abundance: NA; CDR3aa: CASSQSPYGQYF; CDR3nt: TGTGCCAGCAGCCAATCGCCCTACGGGCAGTACTTT
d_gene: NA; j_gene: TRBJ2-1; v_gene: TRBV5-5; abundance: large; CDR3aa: CASSLQGLPNNEQFF; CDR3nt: TGTGCCAGCAGTTTACAGGGACTCCCCAACAATGAGCAGTTCTTC
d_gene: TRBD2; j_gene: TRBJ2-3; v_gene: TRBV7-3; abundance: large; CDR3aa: CASSQLGTSGTDTQYF; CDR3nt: TGTGCCAGCAGTCAACTCGGGACTAGCGGCACAGATACGCAGTATTTT
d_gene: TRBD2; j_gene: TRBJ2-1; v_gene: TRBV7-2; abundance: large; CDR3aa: CASSFGTSDYNEQFF; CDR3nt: TGTGCCAGCAGCTTTGGGACTAGCGATTACAATGAGCAGTTCTTC
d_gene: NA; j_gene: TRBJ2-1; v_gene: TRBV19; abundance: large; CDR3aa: CASSAGGGAYNEQFF; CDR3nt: TGTGCCAGTAGTGCAGGGGGGGGCGCTTACAATGAGCAGTTCTTC
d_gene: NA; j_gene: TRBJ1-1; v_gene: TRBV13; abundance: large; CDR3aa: CASSVTGRTEAFF; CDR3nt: TGTGCCAGCAGCGTTACAGGGCGGACTGAAGCTTTCTTT
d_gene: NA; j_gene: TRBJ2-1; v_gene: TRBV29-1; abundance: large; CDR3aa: CSSLQRSYNEQFF; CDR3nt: TGCAGCAGTCTTCAGCGCTCCTACAATGAGCAGTTCTTC
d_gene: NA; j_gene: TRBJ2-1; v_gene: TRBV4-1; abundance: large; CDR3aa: CASSRQWGDEQFF; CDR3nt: TGCGCCAGCAGCCGGCAATGGGGCGATGAGCAGTTCTTC
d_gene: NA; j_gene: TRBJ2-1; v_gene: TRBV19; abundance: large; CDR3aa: CASSGIWGNEQFF; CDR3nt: TGTGCCAGTAGTGGAATCTGGGGCAATGAGCAGTTCTTC
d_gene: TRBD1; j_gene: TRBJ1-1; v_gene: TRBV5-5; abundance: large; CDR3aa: CASSHGTGTGKSTEASF; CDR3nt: TGTGCCAGCAGCCACGGAACCGGGACAGGGAAGTCGACGGAAGCTTCCTTT
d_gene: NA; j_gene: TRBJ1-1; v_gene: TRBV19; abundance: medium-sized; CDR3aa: CASSIQGPTEAFF; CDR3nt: TGTGCCAGTAGTATACAGGGCCCCACTGAAGCTTTCTTT
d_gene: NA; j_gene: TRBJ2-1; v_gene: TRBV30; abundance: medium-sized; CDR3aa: CAWSGISRQDLYNEQLF; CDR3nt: TGTGCCTGGAGTGGTATTTCCCGACAGGACCTCTACAATGAGCAGCTCTTC
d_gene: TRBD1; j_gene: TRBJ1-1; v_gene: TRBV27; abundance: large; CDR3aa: CASSLSGGTDEAFF; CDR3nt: TGTGCCAGCAGTTTATCGGGGGGGACAGATGAAGCTTTCTTT
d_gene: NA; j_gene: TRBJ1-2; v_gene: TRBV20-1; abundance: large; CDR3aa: CSARDLGASYTF; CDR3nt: TGCAGTGCTAGAGATCTAGGGGCGAGCTACACCTTC
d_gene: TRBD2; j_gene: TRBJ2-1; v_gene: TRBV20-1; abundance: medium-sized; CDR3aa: CSASQASGGYNEQFF; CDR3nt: TGCAGTGCTAGTCAAGCTAGCGGGGGGTACAATGAGCAGTTCTTC
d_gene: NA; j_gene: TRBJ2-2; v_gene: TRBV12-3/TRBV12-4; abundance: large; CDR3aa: CASSTFRAIQNTGELFF; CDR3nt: TGTGCCAGCAGTACATTCCGGGCCATACAAAACACCGGGGAGCTGTTTTTT
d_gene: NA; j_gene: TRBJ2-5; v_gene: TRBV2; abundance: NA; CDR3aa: CASSSRVPMETQYF; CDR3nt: TGTGCCAGCAGTTCCCGTGTGCCAATGGAGACCCAGTACTTC
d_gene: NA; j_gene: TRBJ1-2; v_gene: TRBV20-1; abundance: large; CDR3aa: CSARDKGGYGYTF; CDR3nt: TGCAGTGCTAGAGATAAGGGAGGATATGGCTACACCTTC
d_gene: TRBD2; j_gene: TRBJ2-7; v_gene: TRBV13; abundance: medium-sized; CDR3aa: CASSKRGGTAEQYF; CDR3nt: TGTGCCAGCAGCAAGCGGGGGGGCACGGCCGAGCAGTACTTC
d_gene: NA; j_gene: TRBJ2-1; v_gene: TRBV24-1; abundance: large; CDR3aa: CATSDLNNEQFF; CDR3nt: TGTGCCACCAGTGATTTGAACAATGAGCAGTTCTTC
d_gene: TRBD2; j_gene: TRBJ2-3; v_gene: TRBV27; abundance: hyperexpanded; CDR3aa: CASSLAGGTDTQYF; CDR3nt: TGTGCCAGCAGTTTAGCGGGGGGCACAGATACGCAGTATTTT
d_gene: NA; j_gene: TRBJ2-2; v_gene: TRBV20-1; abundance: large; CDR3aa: CSATGTLNTGELFF; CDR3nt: TGCAGTGCAACCGGGACACTCAACACCGGGGAGCTGTTTTTT
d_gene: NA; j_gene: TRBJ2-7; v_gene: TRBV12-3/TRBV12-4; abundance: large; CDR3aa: CASGAGAVYEQYF; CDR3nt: TGTGCCAGCGGGGCGGGGGCTGTCTACGAGCAGTACTTC